The T cell receptor (beta chain) under discussion was sequenced for a study of blood T cell dynamics during melanoma immunotherapy. Across the whole study: Metastatic melanoma patients received first-line pembrolizumab or nivolumab plus ipilimumab.

A fixed DNA input of about 0.35 ug was used per bulk PBMC sample. Method: immunoSEQ multiplex PCR; TCRdb's copy keeps in-frame clones and lacks some. Of fewer than 12,000 clones listed, about 87% were seen once; the top ten hold about 6.9%. Sample time point: week 3, after first cycle of checkpoint inhibitor. Prior systemic cancer therapy, immunosuppressant use and other active malignancies excluded patients. This TCR was sampled from a human donor with melanoma. The source was blood, collected from a patient treated with checkpoint blockade.

The CDR3 spells CSAPLTPELFF. Here the CDR3 DNA reads TGCAGTGCCCCTTTAACCCCAGAACTGTTTTTT. The chain joins TRBV20-1 to TRBJ1-4; no reliable D call. Trimming stripped 6 bases from V and 12 bases from J, with 14 bases between. The germline V gene encodes CDR1 DFQATT and CDR2 SNEGSKA (reference sequence). The CDR3 runs 11 residues.